A single sample is the source of the 32 T cell receptor beta chains below, sequenced in a study of T-cell reconstitution after alpha-beta-depleted transplantation in children (dated by TCRdb to the mid-2010s). Preparation of the library involved PCR. Sequencing took place on an Illumina HiSeq 2500. TCR library preparation used molecular barcoding, with unique molecular identifiers applied to normalize quantification of the TCRbeta repertoire. The public reads were quality trimmed at Q25 with fastp and then assembled into clones with MiXCR by TCRdb, keeping productive beta chains. When rows share a CDR3 protein, they turn into one entry using the most common DNA and genes. In this sample the table shows 550,000 to 800,000 distinct CDR3 sequences, less than 15% of which occur a single time. The leading ten clones occupy roughly 0.77% of the sample. Interpreted using the paper, the treatment or condition label stands for: allogeneic hematopoietic cell transplantation with graft depleted of TCRalphabeta T cells and CD19 B cells.

The material was PBMCs, obtained before TCRalphabeta/CD19-depleted stem cell transplant. The receptor set was obtained from a girl aged 2-10 years with congenital amegakaryocytic thrombocytopenia, due to receive a stem cell transplant.

This clonotype was seen at least ten times. The chain has TRBV7-2 and TRBJ2-1, with D possibly being TRBD2 (6 bases). The ends were cut back, 1 base at V and 9 bases at J, with 13 bases in the middle. The germline CDR1 and CDR2 sequences are SGHTA and FQGNSA. This CDR3 has 14 amino acids. The CDR3 DNA is TGTGCCAGCAGCTTAGAGGGCGGGGCTAGTGAGCAGTTCTTC. Translation gives CASSLEGGASEQFF.

This clonotype has at least ten counts. The V gene is TRBV28, the J gene TRBJ1-1; tentative D call: TRBD1 (5 bases). Trimming cost V 7 bases and J 10 bases, with 10 bases left between them. Germline loops: CDR1 MDHEN, CDR2 SYDVKM. CDR3 length equals 10 residues. CDR3 region: CASTGHGAFF. CDR3 nucleotides: TGTGCCAGCACCGGACATGGAGCTTTCTTT.

The chain is built from TRBV9 and TRBJ2-3; 10 bases are a match to TRBD2. There are 16 residues in the CDR3. Germline CDR1 reads SGDLS; CDR2 reads YYNGEE. The J segment lost 10 bases and the V segment lost 2 bases, leaving 13 bases of the junction unmatched. The CDR3 nucleotides are TGTGCCAGCAGCGTTCTCAATCTAGCGGGAGCGGATGCGCAGTATTTT. Its protein is CASSVLNLAGADAQYF.

This clonotype has more than one count but fewer than ten. The chain carries TRBV11-1 and TRBJ1-2; tentatively, D is TRBD1 (6 bases). The germline CDR1 and CDR2 sequences are SGHAT and FQDESV (reference sequence). V was cut by 5 bases and J by 6 bases, with 22 bases left in between. The CDR3 has 16 residues. CDR3 coding DNA: TGTGCCAGCAGCCTTGCGGGGGGACACGGCTATGATGGCTACACCTTC. Protein product: CASSLAGGHGYDGYTF. The full variable domain, its missing parts supplied by reference TRBV11-1 and TRBJ1-2, is EAEVAQSPRYKITEKSQAVAFWCDPISGHATLYWYRQILGQGPELLVQFQDESVVDDSQLPKDRFSAERLKGVDSTLKIQPAELGDSAMYLCASSLAGGHGYDGYTFGSGTRLTVV.

The table lists this clonotype with many counts. The V and J genes are TRBV29-1 and TRBJ2-1, with D perhaps TRBD1 (6 bases). The CDR3 extends over 15 amino acids. V lost 2 bases and J 5 bases, leaving 16 bases between the germline ends. Germline CDR1 and CDR2: SQVTM and ANQGSEA. CDR3 sequence reads: CSVEMGQFEDNEQFF. The CDR3 bases are TGCAGCGTTGAAATGGGACAATTCGAGGACAATGAGCAGTTCTTC.

This clonotype was picked up a small number of times. V is TRBV5-5 and J is TRBJ2-3; D remains unclear. CDR3 length: 13 residues. Trimming removed 2 bases from V and 9 bases from J, with 13 bases in between. CDR1 SGHKS and CDR2 YYEKEE come from the germline V gene (reference sequence). CDR3 sequence: CASSFPTIMTQYF. The DNA of the CDR3 is TGTGCCAGCAGCTTCCCGACGATAATGACGCAGTATTTT.

This clonotype was counted many times. The chain uses TRBV7-9 and TRBJ2-1; weak D call: TRBD2 (5 bases). V was trimmed by 2 bases and J by 13 bases, leaving 15 bases between them. This CDR3 region has 13 residues. The germline V gene has CDR1 SEHNR and CDR2 FQNEAQ (reference sequence). This CDR3 reads CASSLSRRAFQFF. Written as DNA, the CDR3 is TGTGCCAGCAGCTTAAGTCGGCGGGCTTTCCAGTTCTTC.

The chain recombines TRBV11-2 with TRBJ2-2; D not certain. The germline gives CDR1 SGHAT, CDR2 FQNNGV. There are 11 residues in the CDR3. V shed 7 bases and J shed 6 bases, with 6 bases lying between them. The CDR3 nucleotides are TGTGCCAGCACTAACCCCGGGGAGCTGTTTTTT. This translates into CASTNPGELFF.

This clonotype was observed at least ten times. The chain is built from TRBV18 and TRBJ2-1, with D perhaps TRBD1 or TRBD2 (5 bases each). V was shortened by 2 bases and J by 1 base, with 9 bases between the two germline ends. Germline CDR1 and CDR2: KGHSH and LQKENI. This CDR3 has 15 residues. The DNA of the CDR3 is TGTGCCAGCTCACCATATGGGGGATCCTACAATGAGCAGTTCTTC. It is translated as CASSPYGGSYNEQFF.

For this clonotype: A much larger clone differs by one base, so this may be a read error. The rearrangement uses TRBV11-2 and TRBJ1-2, with D maybe TRBD1 (5 bases). V lost 0 bases and J lost 4, with 18 bases in between. The CDR3 runs 17 residues. The germline gives CDR1 SGHAT, CDR2 FQNNGV. The CDR3 sequence is CASSLESGRTVVYGYTF. The CDR3 DNA sequence: TGTGCCAGCAGCTTAGAATCAGGGAGGACGGTAGTCTATGGCTACACCTTC.

This clonotype was observed many times. This sequence joins TRBV20-1 and TRBJ2-1; D gene uncertain. The V and J ends lost 0 bases and 12 bases respectively, with 9 bases between them. Germline lookup yields CDR1 DFQATT and CDR2 SNEGSKA (reference sequence). CDR3 size: 11 residues. The CDR3 bases are TGCAGTGCTAGAGATGTCGGCGGGCAGTTCTTC. Translation gives CSARDVGGQFF.

This clonotype occurred many times. The chain links TRBV5-1 to TRBJ1-1, with D possibly being TRBD1 (5 bases). There are 14 residues in the CDR3. Germline V gene data show CDR1 as SGHRS and CDR2 as YFSETQ. The V and J ends lost 0 bases and 2 bases respectively, with 8 bases between them. The CDR3 region has the DNA TGCGCCAGCAGCTTGGGGGGCAGAAACACTGAAGCTTTCTTT. As protein: CASSLGGRNTEAFF.

This clonotype was found many times. J is TRBJ2-7 and V is TRBV5-8; 7 bases fit TRBD1. The CDR3 contains 14 residues. Germline values: CDR1 SGHTS, CDR2 YDEGEE. J lost 4 bases, V lost 0 bases, and 4 bases had no gene match. CDR3 in amino acids: CASSLVGTAYEQYF. CDR3 DNA: TGTGCCAGCAGCTTGGTCGGGACAGCTTACGAGCAGTACTTC.

This clonotype was found many times. The chain joins TRBV12-3 or TRBV12-4 to TRBJ2-7, with no clear D. V dropped 6 bases and J dropped 7 bases, with 13 bases sitting between them. The CDR3 length is 12 residues. The CDR3 nucleotides read TGTGCCAGCAGCCCCGAATCGTCAGAGCAGTACTTC. Translation: CASSPESSEQYF.

The table lists this clonotype with many counts. The chain carries TRBV5-1 and TRBJ2-1; D is possibly TRBD1 (6 bases). V gave up 4 bases and J gave up 0 bases, with 17 bases separating them. Germline V lookup: CDR1 SGHRS, CDR2 YFSETQ. This CDR3 is 17 amino acids long. CDR3 protein: CASSTQRPDSSYNEQFF. The CDR3 nucleotides read TGCGCCAGCAGCACCCAAAGGCCGGACAGCTCCTACAATGAGCAGTTCTTC.

The rearrangement uses TRBV5-1 and TRBJ1-1; 7 bases are shared with TRBD1. CDR1 and CDR2 from the germline V gene are SGHRS and YFSETQ. The CDR3 has 14 amino acids. With 9 bases clipped from V and 7 bases from J, the junction kept 15 bases outside the gene matches. This CDR3 is CATSEGQRGVEAFF. In DNA, the CDR3 is TGCGCCACCTCTGAGGGACAGCGGGGAGTTGAAGCTTTCTTT.

This clonotype was seen repeatedly, ten times or more. The V call is TRBV29-1, the J call TRBJ2-2, with TRBD2 as a possible D gene (6 bases). The CDR3 has 14 residues. CDR1 and CDR2 (germline): SQVTM, ANQGSEA. V was trimmed by 0 bases and J by 4 bases, leaving 9 bases between them. CDR3 coding DNA: TGCAGCGTTGAAGAGGGACTTTTCACCGGGGAGCTGTTTTTT. This sequence encodes CSVEEGLFTGELFF.

This clonotype was detected many times. CDR3 region: CASSQAPGSIEQFF. The CDR3 DNA sequence: TGTGCCAGCAGCCAAGCCCCCGGGAGCATTGAGCAGTTCTTC. The chain employs TRBV4-2 and TRBJ2-1; perhaps TRBD2 as D (6 bases). V lost 1 base and J lost 9, with 13 bases in between. The CDR3 loop spans 14 amino acids. In germline, CDR1 is LGHNA, CDR2 YNFKEQ.

There are a few counts of this clonotype. CDR3 region: CSASPDGYTF. The CDR3 bases are TGCAGTGCCAGCCCCGATGGCTACACCTTC. This chain links TRBV20-1 with TRBJ1-2; D gene unclear. Trimming left V 6 bases short and J 6 bases short, with 8 bases between. There are 10 residues in the CDR3. Germline assignment: CDR1 DFQATT and CDR2 SNEGSKA (reference sequence).

The sample holds many counts of this clonotype. This rearrangement joins TRBV7-9 to TRBJ1-6; D ambiguous. Germline-derived CDR1 and CDR2 are SEHNR and FQNEAQ (reference sequence). The CDR3 spans 14 residues. Trimming stripped 5 bases from V and 8 bases from J, with 13 bases between. CDR3 sequence: CASSPAGGYSPLHF. CDR3 DNA: TGTGCCAGCAGCCCAGCCGGCGGATATTCACCCCTCCACTTT.

The rearrangement joins TRBV3-1 to TRBJ2-7, with 8 bases identical to TRBD2. Trimming at V came to 3 bases and at J to 6 bases, leaving 4 bases not matched to a gene. Looked up from germline, CDR1 is LGHDT and CDR2 is YNNKEL (reference sequence). This CDR3 contains 13 residues. The CDR3 region is CASSQGLGIEQYF. The CDR3 nucleotides read TGTGCCAGCAGCCAGGGACTAGGGATCGAGCAGTACTTC.

This clonotype was seen repeatedly, ten times or more. The CDR3 coding sequence is TGCAGTGCTAGAATACCCGGGCGGACGAACACTGAAGCTTTCTTT. Its translation is CSARIPGRTNTEAFF. This chain uses TRBV20-1 with TRBJ1-1; no clear D. V was cut by 2 bases and J by 1 base, with 14 bases left in between. Germline CDR1 and CDR2: DFQATT and SNEGSKA (reference sequence). The CDR3 contains 15 residues.

At least ten counts were recorded for this clonotype. This chain uses TRBV2 with TRBJ1-1; a weak D match, TRBD1 (6 bases). From germline, CDR1 is SNHLY and CDR2 FYNNEI. CDR3 length: 14 residues. The V gene lost 4 bases and the J gene lost 6 bases, with 15 bases spanning the gap. This CDR3 is CASSVSGARSEAFF. The CDR3, as DNA: TGTGCCAGCAGTGTATCAGGGGCGAGGTCTGAAGCTTTCTTT.

This clonotype was counted between two and nine times. The V and J genes are TRBV3-1 and TRBJ2-4; the match to TRBD1 covers 8 bases. This CDR3 contains 14 residues. CDR1 and CDR2 from the germline V gene are LGHDT and YNNKEL (reference sequence). Trimming at V came to 2 bases and at J to 10 bases, leaving 7 bases not matched to a gene. Written as DNA, the CDR3 is TGTGCCAGCAGCCAATCGGACAGGGCTGGAATTCAGTACTTC. Its translation is CASSQSDRAGIQYF. The full variable domain, completed using reference TRBV3-1 and TRBJ2-4, is DTAVSQTPKYLVTQMGNDKSIKCEQNLGHDTMYWYKQDSKKFLKIMFSYNNKELIINETVPNRFSPKSPDKAHLNLHINSLELGDSAVYFCASSQSDRAGIQYFGAGTRLSVL.

J is TRBJ2-1 and V is TRBV20-1; 15 positions agree with TRBD2. Germline-derived CDR1 and CDR2 are DFQATT and SNEGSKA (reference sequence). The CDR3 totals 18 residues. After removal of 1 base from V and 1 base from J, the junction contained 5 bases not matched to a gene. The CDR3 coding sequence is TGCAGTGCTAGAGGGGGACTAGCGGGAGGCCCATCCTACAATGAGCAGTTCTTC. Protein: CSARGGLAGGPSYNEQFF.

The gene calls are TRBV4-1 and TRBJ2-3; possible D gene TRBD1, 6 bases. The CDR3 runs 18 residues. Trimming cost V 2 bases and J 0 bases, with 18 bases left between them. CDR1 is MGHRA and CDR2 is YSYEKL in the germline V gene. The CDR3 is CASSQLQDSRLSTDTQYF. DNA for the CDR3: TGCGCCAGCAGCCAACTCCAGGACAGCCGCCTAAGCACAGATACGCAGTATTTT.

This clonotype was seen ten or more times. The chain is built from TRBV5-1 and TRBJ2-1; no definite D call. The CDR3 totals 15 residues. V dropped 0 bases and J dropped 1 base, with 8 bases sitting between them. Germline CDR1 and CDR2: SGHRS and YFSETQ. In DNA form, the CDR3 reads TGCGCCAGCAGCTTGGTTCCGGAGTCCTACAATGAGCAGTTCTTC. It codes for CASSLVPESYNEQFF.

This clonotype appeared a few times. J is TRBJ2-4 and V is TRBV28, with D possibly matching TRBD2 (5 bases). Germline-derived CDR1 and CDR2 are MDHEN and SYDVKM. The CDR3 runs to 13 residues. V gave up 2 bases and J gave up 9 bases, with 11 bases separating them. This CDR3 reads CASSLNGNGIQYF. In nucleotides, the CDR3 is TGTGCCAGCAGTTTAAACGGGAACGGCATTCAGTACTTC.

This chain links TRBV6-5 with TRBJ1-1; D remains ambiguous. CDR1 is MNHEY and CDR2 is SVGAGI in the germline V gene. The CDR3 runs 13 residues. Trimming took off 2 bases at V and 3 bases at J, with 7 bases between the two ends. For the CDR3, the DNA is TGTGCCAGCAGTTACGCCCGGGACACTGAAGCTTTCTTT. Protein: CASSYARDTEAFF.

This clonotype was observed many times. This chain links TRBV9 with TRBJ2-1; 9 nucleotides agree with TRBD2. Germline CDR1 and CDR2: SGDLS and YYNGEE. The CDR3 runs 17 residues. With V trimmed by 0 bases and J by 0 bases, 4 bases remained unmatched. DNA for the CDR3: TGTGCCAGCAGCGTAGGAGCGGGAGGCCGCTCCTACAATGAGCAGTTCTTC. Its translation: CASSVGAGGRSYNEQFF.

This clonotype was recorded many times. The chain recombines TRBV29-1 with TRBJ2-5; TRBD1 matches at 7 bases. Per germline, CDR1 SQVTM and CDR2 ANQGSEA. Trimming cost V 7 bases and J 5 bases; bases outside gene matches: 10. This CDR3 has 13 residues. The CDR3 sequence is CSARTGPRETQYF. CDR3 DNA: TGCAGCGCCCGGACAGGTCCCCGGGAGACCCAGTACTTC.

This clonotype was detected many times. This chain connects TRBV10-1 to TRBJ2-1, with 9 bases lining up with TRBD2. Trimming took 2 bases from V and 7 from J; bases not matched to a gene: 6. The CDR3 has 15 amino acids. Germline lookup yields CDR1 WNHNN and CDR2 SYGVQD (reference sequence). DNA of the CDR3: TGCGCCAGCAGTGAGCCTAGCGGGGTTAGGAATGAGCAGTTCTTC. The encoded protein is CASSEPSGVRNEQFF.